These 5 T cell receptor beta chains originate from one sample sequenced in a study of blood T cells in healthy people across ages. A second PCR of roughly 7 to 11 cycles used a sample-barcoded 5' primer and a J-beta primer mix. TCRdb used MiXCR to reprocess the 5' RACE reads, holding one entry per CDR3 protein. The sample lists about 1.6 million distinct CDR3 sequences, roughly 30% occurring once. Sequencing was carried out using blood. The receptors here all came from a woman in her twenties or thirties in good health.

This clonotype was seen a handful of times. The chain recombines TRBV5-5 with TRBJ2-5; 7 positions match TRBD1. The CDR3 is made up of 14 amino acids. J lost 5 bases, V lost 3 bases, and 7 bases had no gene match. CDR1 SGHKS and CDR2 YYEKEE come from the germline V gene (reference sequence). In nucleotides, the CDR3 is TGTGCCAGCAGCTCAGAGGGGGCCGGGGAGACCCAGTACTTC. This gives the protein CASSSEGAGETQYF.

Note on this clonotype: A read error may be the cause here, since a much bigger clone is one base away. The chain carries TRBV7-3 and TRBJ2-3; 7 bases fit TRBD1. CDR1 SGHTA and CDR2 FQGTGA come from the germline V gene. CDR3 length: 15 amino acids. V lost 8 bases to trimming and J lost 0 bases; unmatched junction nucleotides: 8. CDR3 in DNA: TGTGCCAGCGGCCCCGGGACAGCTAGCACAGATACGCAGTATTTT. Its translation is CASGPGTASTDTQYF.

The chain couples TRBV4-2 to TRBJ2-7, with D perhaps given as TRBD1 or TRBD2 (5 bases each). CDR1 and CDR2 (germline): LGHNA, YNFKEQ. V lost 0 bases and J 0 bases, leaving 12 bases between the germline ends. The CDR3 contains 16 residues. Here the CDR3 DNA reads TGTGCCAGCAGCCAAGAAGGGGCTAGCATCTCCTACGAGCAGTACTTC. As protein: CASSQEGASISYEQYF.

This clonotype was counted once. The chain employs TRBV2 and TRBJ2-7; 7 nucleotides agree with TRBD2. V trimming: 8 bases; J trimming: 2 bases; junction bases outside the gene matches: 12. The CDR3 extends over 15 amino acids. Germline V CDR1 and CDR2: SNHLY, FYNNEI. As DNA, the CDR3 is TGTGCCAGCGTGAGGGCGCTCGGGACTACCTACGAGCAGTACTTC. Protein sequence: CASVRALGTTYEQYF.

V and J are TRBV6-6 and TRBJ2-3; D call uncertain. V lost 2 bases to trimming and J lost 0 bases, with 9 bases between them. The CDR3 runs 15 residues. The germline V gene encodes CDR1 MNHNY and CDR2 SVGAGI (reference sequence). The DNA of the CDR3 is TGTGCCAGCAGTTACCCAGAGACTAGCACAGATACGCAGTATTTT. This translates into CASSYPETSTDTQYF.